This TCR beta chain appears in the sequencing data of a study of Tregs in tolerant kidney transplant recipients. The CDR3 runs to 15 residues. V lost 9 bases to trimming and J lost 4 bases; unmatched junction nucleotides: 9. Germline CDR1 is SGHTA and CDR2 is FQGNSA. Recipients received nonmyeloablative bone marrow transplants from related graft donors, with transient mixed chimerism. Comment on this clone: The read comes to an end 3 residues before the CDR3 does, leaving the germline J gene to fill in the end.

Libraries were prepared by immunoSEQ multiplex PCR; TCRdb keeps only in-frame clonotypes and omits some of them. The table lists some 30,000 clones, with roughly 1.9% in the top ten. The chain employs TRBV7-2 and TRBJ2-1; TRBD2 matches 10 bases. This receptor was identified in a human patient who received a combined kidney and bone marrow transplant. Some T cells may possibly be graft donor cells. The sequences come from CD4+ T cells from blood (PBMCs), collected 24 months after the transplant. CDR3 in amino acids: CARVHGLAVYNEQFF. The part of the CDR3 DNA that was read is TGTGCCAGGGTCCACGGACTAGCGGTTTACAATGAG.